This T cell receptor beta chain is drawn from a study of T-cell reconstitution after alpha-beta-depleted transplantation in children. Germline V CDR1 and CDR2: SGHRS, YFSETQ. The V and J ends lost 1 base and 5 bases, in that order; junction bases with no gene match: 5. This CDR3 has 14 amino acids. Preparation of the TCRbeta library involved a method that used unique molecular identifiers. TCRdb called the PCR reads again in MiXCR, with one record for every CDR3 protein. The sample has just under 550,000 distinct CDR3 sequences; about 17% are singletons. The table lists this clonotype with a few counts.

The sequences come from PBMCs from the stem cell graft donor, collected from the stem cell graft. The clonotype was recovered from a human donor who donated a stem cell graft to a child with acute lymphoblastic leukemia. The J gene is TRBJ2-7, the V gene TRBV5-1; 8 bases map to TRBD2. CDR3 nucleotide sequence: TGCGCCAGCAGCTTGCGGGAGGGCAACGACGAGCAGTACTTC. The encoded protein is CASSLREGNDEQYF.